A selection of T cell receptor beta chains follows, all from one sample in a study of cytomegalovirus exposure and HLA in healthy donors. The protocol was immunoSEQ multiplex PCR, while the TCRdb copy is restricted to in-frame clones and leaves out a portion. The table lists about 160,000 clones, roughly 80% of them singletons. Source material: PBMCs. Receptor source: a woman between 25 and 40 years old in good health and CMV-seronegative. The CDR3 runs from the conserved cysteine through the conserved F or W. D genes are given only for firm matches. Clone size is stated in some rows and not others, as once, few, many or a class when expanded.

d_call j_call clone_size v_call cdr3_aa cdr3_nt
NA TRBJ1-1 NA TRBV27 CASIPRRGIGEAEAFF TGTGCCAGCATTCCTCGCAGGGGAATCGGTGAGGCTGAAGCTTTCTTT
TRBD2 TRBJ2-7 once TRBV29-1 CSVEDTAGGSPEQYF TGCAGCGTTGAAGACACGGCGGGGGGGTCACCCGAGCAGTACTTC
NA TRBJ1-3 few TRBV9 CASSVGGLSGNTIYF TGTGCCAGCAGCGTAGGGGGCCTTAGTGGAAACACCATATATTTT
NA TRBJ1-5 once TRBV6-1 CASSEAIQGDQPQHF TGTGCCAGCAGTGAAGCAATACAGGGTGACCAGCCCCAGCATTTT
TRBD1 TRBJ2-2 NA TRBV14 CASSYRDRVTGELFF TGTGCCAGCAGCTACCGGGACAGGGTGACCGGGGAGCTGTTTTTT
NA TRBJ1-2 NA TRBV9 CASSGRTAQHNYGYTF TGTGCCAGCAGCGGACGGACAGCGCAGCACAACTATGGCTACACCTTC
TRBD1 TRBJ1-5 NA TRBV27 CASRQGERPQHF TGTGCCAGCAGGCAGGGGGAGCGGCCCCAGCATTTT
NA TRBJ1-2 once TRBV28 CASSLVAGYGYTF TGTGCCAGCAGTTTGGTGGCAGGCTATGGCTACACCTTC
NA TRBJ1-5 NA TRBV6-1 CASSEARGGRGQPQHF TGTGCCAGCAGTGAAGCCCGGGGGGGTAGGGGTCAGCCCCAGCATTTT
NA TRBJ1-6 NA TRBV30 CAWTMRSRDNSPLHF TGTGCCTGGACCATGAGGTCCAGGGATAATTCACCCCTCCACTTT
TRBD2 TRBJ2-7 NA TRBV5-6 CASSSRLAGLIYEQYF TGTGCCAGCAGCTCCAGACTAGCGGGGTTAATATACGAGCAGTACTTC
TRBD1 TRBJ2-5 NA TRBV5-4 CASSVGTVGTQYF TGTGCCAGCAGCGTCGGGACAGTCGGGACCCAGTACTTC
TRBD1 TRBJ2-2 NA TRBV30 CAWSATADRGTGELFF TGTGCCTGGAGTGCGACCGCAGACAGGGGAACCGGGGAGCTGTTTTTT
TRBD1 TRBJ1-4 NA TRBV4-1 CASSQGTGLGEKLFF TGCGCCAGCAGCCAGGGGACAGGATTAGGCGAAAAACTGTTTTTT
NA TRBJ1-2 NA TRBV4-1 CASSQGEGVGYGYTF TGCGCCAGCAGCCAAGGAGAAGGGGTTGGCTATGGCTACACCTTC
TRBD1 TRBJ1-3 NA TRBV13 CASSFYMTGEKGLANTIYF TGTGCCAGCAGCTTCTACATGACAGGGGAGAAGGGCCTCGCAAACACCATATATTTT
TRBD1 TRBJ2-5 NA TRBV6-5 CASRSSGTARGTQYF TGTGCCAGCAGGAGCTCGGGGACAGCTAGAGGGACCCAGTACTTC
NA TRBJ1-4 NA TRBV5-4 CASSLAREKLFF TGTGCCAGCAGCTTGGCGCGGGAGAAACTGTTTTTT
NA TRBJ2-1 NA TRBV4-1 CASSQIPSSSYNEQFF TGCGCCAGCAGCCAGATTCCTTCTAGCTCCTACAATGAGCAGTTCTTC
NA TRBJ1-6 NA TRBV10-3 CAISEPLPVSPLHF TGTGCCATCAGTGAGCCTCTTCCCGTTTCCCCCCTCCACTTT
NA TRBJ1-1 NA TRBV25-1 CASRVTQRAGIGTEAFF TGTGCCAGCAGGGTGACGCAGCGGGCGGGGATAGGCACTGAAGCTTTCTTT
TRBD1 TRBJ1-6 NA TRBV5-1 CASSLAGQGDSPLHF TGCGCCAGCAGCTTGGCCGGACAGGGCGACTCACCCCTCCACTTT
TRBD2 TRBJ2-7 NA TRBV28 CASSQTSGGSGEQYF TGTGCCAGCAGCCAGACTAGCGGGGGAAGCGGCGAGCAGTACTTC
TRBD1 TRBJ2-2 NA TRBV9 CASSVFRTGGPLNTGELFF TGTGCCAGCAGCGTATTCCGGACAGGGGGCCCACTGAACACCGGGGAGCTGTTTTTT
NA TRBJ1-2 NA TRBV5-1 CASSLGRIGGYTF TGCGCCAGCAGCTTGGGGAGGATAGGGGGCTACACCTTC
NA TRBJ2-2 NA TRBV27 CASSYRAAGSNTRELFF TGTGCCAGCAGTTATCGAGCCGCGGGGTCGAACACCAGGGAGCTGTTTTTT
TRBD1 TRBJ1-1 NA TRBV5-1 CASSPTGQANTEAFF TGCGCCAGCAGCCCCACCGGACAGGCGAACACTGAAGCTTTCTTT
NA TRBJ2-1 NA TRBV9 CASSVVGAGEGGQFF TGTGCCAGCAGCGTAGTCGGGGCAGGGGAAGGTGGGCAGTTCTTC
TRBD1 TRBJ1-3 NA TRBV19 CASSMGQISGNTIYF TGTGCCAGTAGTATGGGACAGATATCTGGAAACACCATATATTTT
TRBD2 TRBJ2-5 NA TRBV6-5 CASRYSGVIQETQYF TGTGCCAGCAGGTATAGCGGGGTCATCCAAGAGACCCAGTACTTC
TRBD1 TRBJ2-2 NA TRBV9 CASSQTGGNTGELFF TGTGCCAGCAGCCAGACAGGGGGTAACACCGGGGAGCTGTTTTTT
NA TRBJ1-3 NA TRBV6-6 CASSYLIDSGNTIYF TGTGCCAGCAGTTACCTTATAGACTCTGGAAACACCATATATTTT
NA TRBJ2-1 NA TRBV27 CASSFYRNNEQFF TGTGCCAGCAGTTTTTACAGAAACAATGAGCAGTTCTTC
TRBD2 TRBJ2-1 NA TRBV7-9 CASSLSRGGSYNEQFF TGTGCCAGCAGCTTAAGCCGGGGGGGCTCCTACAATGAGCAGTTCTTC
NA TRBJ1-2 once TRBV27 CASTNRSNYGYTF TGTGCCAGCACCAACCGGTCTAACTATGGCTACACCTTC
TRBD1 TRBJ2-1 NA TRBV27 CASRTLGQGVHEQFF TGTGCCAGCAGAACTTTAGGACAGGGGGTACATGAGCAGTTCTTC
NA TRBJ1-2 few TRBV7-9 CASSLATGYGYTF TGTGCCAGCAGCTTAGCAACAGGGTATGGCTACACCTTC
NA TRBJ1-3 NA TRBV7-9 CASSFTGAGAGNTIYF TGTGCCAGCAGCTTCACCGGCGCAGGGGCCGGAAACACCATATATTTT
NA TRBJ2-7 NA TRBV5-6 CASSGSSYEQYF TGTGCCAGCAGCGGGAGCTCCTACGAGCAGTACTTC
TRBD1 TRBJ2-1 NA TRBV10-3 CAISESPPQGARNEQFF TGTGCCATCAGTGAGTCACCCCCACAGGGGGCGCGGAATGAGCAGTTCTTC
NA TRBJ2-7 few TRBV6-1 CASSEGRNRDEQYF TGTGCCAGCAGTGAGGGGCGGAATCGGGACGAGCAGTACTTC
NA TRBJ1-1 NA TRBV30 CACPRGGRNTEAFF TGTGCCTGCCCCCGGGGAGGGCGGAACACTGAAGCTTTCTTT
TRBD1 TRBJ2-7 NA TRBV2 CASSEWTGGPYEQYF TGTGCCAGCAGTGAATGGACAGGGGGACCCTACGAGCAGTACTTC
TRBD1 TRBJ1-1 NA TRBV2 CASSYTGETEAFF TGTGCCAGCAGTTACACAGGGGAAACTGAAGCTTTCTTT
TRBD1 TRBJ1-3 NA TRBV20-1 CSAYRGDTIYF TGCAGTGCTTACAGGGGAGACACCATATATTTT
TRBD1 TRBJ2-7 NA TRBV29-1 CSTASGGAEQYF TGCAGCACTGCCTCAGGGGGAGCGGAGCAGTACTTC
NA TRBJ1-2 NA TRBV30 CAWTLGGASGYTF TGTGCCTGGACCCTGGGGGGGGCCAGTGGCTACACCTTC
NA TRBJ1-3 NA TRBV25-1 CASSDAGSGNTIYF TGTGCCAGCAGTGACGCCGGGTCTGGAAACACCATATATTTT